This TCR beta chain was identified during a study of Graves' ophthalmopathy and Graves' hyperthyroidism. Hyperthyroidism patients, all newly diagnosed, had under 2 months' duration and ages of 18 to 65. Germline V gives CDR1 SQVTM, CDR2 ANQGSEA. The CDR3 covers 15 residues. Using RNA transcripts, the TCR beta CDR3 regions were amplified. HTBI-primed first-round RT-PCR preceded second-round multiplex PCR. TCRdb re-called the multiplex PCR reads through MiXCR, storing one row per CDR3 protein. The sample contains about 39,000 distinct CDR3 sequences, roughly 50% of which appear only once. Sequencing input: peripheral blood. This clonotype originated in an adult woman with stable Graves' hyperthyroidism. The chain uses TRBV29-1 and TRBJ2-5; 9 bases are shared with TRBD2. This chain's CDR3 is CSARDLSGSGETQYF. DNA for the CDR3: TGCAGTGCTAGAGATCTTAGCGGGAGCGGTGAGACCCAGTACTTC.